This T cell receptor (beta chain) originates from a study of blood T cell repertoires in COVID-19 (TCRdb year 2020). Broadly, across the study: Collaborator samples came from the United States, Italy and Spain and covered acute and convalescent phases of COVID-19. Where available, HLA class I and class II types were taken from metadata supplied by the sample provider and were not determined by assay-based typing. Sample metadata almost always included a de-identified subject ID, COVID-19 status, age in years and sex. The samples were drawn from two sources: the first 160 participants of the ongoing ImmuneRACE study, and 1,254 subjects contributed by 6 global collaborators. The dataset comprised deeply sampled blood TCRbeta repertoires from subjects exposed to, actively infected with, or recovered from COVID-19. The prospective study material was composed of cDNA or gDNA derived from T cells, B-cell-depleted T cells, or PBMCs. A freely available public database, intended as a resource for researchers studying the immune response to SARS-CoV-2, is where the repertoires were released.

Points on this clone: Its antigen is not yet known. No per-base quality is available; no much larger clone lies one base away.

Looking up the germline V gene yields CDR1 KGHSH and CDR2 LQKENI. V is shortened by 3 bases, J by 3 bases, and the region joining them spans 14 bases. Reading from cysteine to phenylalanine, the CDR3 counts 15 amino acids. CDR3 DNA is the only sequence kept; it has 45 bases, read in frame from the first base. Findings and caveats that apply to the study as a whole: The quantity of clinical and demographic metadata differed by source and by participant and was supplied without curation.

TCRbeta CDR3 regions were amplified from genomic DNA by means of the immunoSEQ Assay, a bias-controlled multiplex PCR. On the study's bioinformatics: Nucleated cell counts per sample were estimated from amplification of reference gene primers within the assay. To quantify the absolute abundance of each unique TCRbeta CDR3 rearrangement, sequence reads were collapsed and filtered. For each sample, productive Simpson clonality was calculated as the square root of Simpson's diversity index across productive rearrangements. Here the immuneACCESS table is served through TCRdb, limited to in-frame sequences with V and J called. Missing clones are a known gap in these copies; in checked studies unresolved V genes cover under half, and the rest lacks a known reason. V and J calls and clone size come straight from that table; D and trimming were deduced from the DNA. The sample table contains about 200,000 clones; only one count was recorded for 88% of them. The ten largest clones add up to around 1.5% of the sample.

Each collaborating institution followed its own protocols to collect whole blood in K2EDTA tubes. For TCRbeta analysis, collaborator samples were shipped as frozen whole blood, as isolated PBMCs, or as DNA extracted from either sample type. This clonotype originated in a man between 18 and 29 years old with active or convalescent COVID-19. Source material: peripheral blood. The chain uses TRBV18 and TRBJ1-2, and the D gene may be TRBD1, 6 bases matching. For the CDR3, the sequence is CASSPDPTGYYGYTF. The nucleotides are TGTGCCAGCTCACCCGACCCAACAGGGTACTATGGCTACACCTTC.